One and the same sample provided the 25 T cell receptor beta chains below, sequenced in a study of cytomegalovirus exposure and HLA in healthy donors. Both 60 Vbeta primers and 13 Jbeta primers went into the PCR. Profiled with immunoSEQ multiplex PCR; TCRdb holds only in-frame clones, not every one. The repertoire consists of about 190,000 clones, with around three quarters occurring once and the leading ten covering over 1.5%. Sample: PBMCs. The receptors originated from a woman between 18 and 29 years old in good health and CMV-seronegative.

The chain carries TRBV30 and TRBJ1-1, with D possibly being TRBD1 (5 bases). Germline CDR1 is GTSNPN and CDR2 is SVGIG (reference sequence). V dropped 0 bases and J dropped 1 base, with 15 bases sitting between them. This CDR3 region has 16 residues. The DNA for the CDR3 is TGTGCCTGGAGTGTACCAGGGTCAGGGCAGAACACTGAAGCTTTCTTT. It codes for CAWSVPGSGQNTEAFF.

The V call is TRBV7-9, the J call TRBJ1-2; D unclear. Looked up from germline, CDR1 is SEHNR and CDR2 is FQNEAQ (reference sequence). Deletions cut 4 bases from V and 8 bases from J, with 14 bases between. CDR3 size: 13 residues. CDR3 protein: CASSYGSEEGYTF. As DNA, the CDR3 is TGTGCCAGCAGCTACGGCAGCGAAGAGGGCTACACCTTC.

The rearrangement links TRBV2 to TRBJ2-5; 7 nucleotides line up with TRBD2. J lost 4 bases, V lost 6 bases, and 5 bases had no gene match. The CDR3 is 13 amino acids. Per the germline V gene, CDR1 is SNHLY and CDR2 is FYNNEI. In DNA, the CDR3 is TGTGCCAGCAGACGATGGGAGGGAGAGACCCAGTACTTC. It yields the protein CASRRWEGETQYF.

The V gene is TRBV5-1, the J gene TRBJ1-2; D perhaps matches TRBD1 (5 bases). The CDR3 has 15 amino acids. Germline CDR1 and CDR2: SGHRS and YFSETQ. V was pared by 4 bases and J by 5 bases, with 18 bases between. In DNA form, the CDR3 reads TGCGCCAGCAGCCCGACAGAACCCTACGCATATGGCTACACCTTC. This codes for CASSPTEPYAYGYTF.

The chain recombines TRBV6-6 with TRBJ2-7; possible D gene TRBD1, 6 bases. This CDR3 spans 14 amino acids. The V and J ends lost 3 bases and 6 bases respectively, with 15 bases between them. Germline V CDR1 and CDR2: MNHNY, SVGAGI (reference sequence). For the CDR3, the DNA is TGTGCCAGCAGTTATGACAGGAATTCGGGCGAGCAGTACTTC. Protein product: CASSYDRNSGEQYF.

The genes are TRBV10-1 and TRBJ1-1; D gene ambiguous. The CDR3 length is 13 residues. The germline V gene has CDR1 WNHNN and CDR2 SYGVQD (reference sequence). V gave up 6 bases and J gave up 1 base, with 9 bases separating them. CDR3 sequence: CASRPGKNTEAFF. CDR3 DNA sequence: TGCGCCAGCAGACCCGGGAAGAACACTGAAGCTTTCTTT.

J is TRBJ2-2 and V is TRBV9; D remains unclear. V was shortened by 6 bases and J by 4 bases, with 10 bases between the two germline ends. CDR1 SGDLS and CDR2 YYNGEE come from the germline V gene. There are 13 residues in the CDR3. CDR3 DNA: TGTGCCAGCACCCGACTTGCCACCGGGGAGCTGTTTTTT. Translated, it gives CASTRLATGELFF.

This clone has only a few counts. The chain recombines TRBV10-2 with TRBJ2-2; TRBD1 might be the D (5 bases). V lost 6 bases, J lost 6 bases, and 11 bases lay in between. The CDR3 length is 13 residues. CDR1 and CDR2 (germline): WSHSY, SAAADI. CDR3 coding DNA: TGCGCCAGCAGGGGGCAGTTTTCCGGGGAGCTGTTTTTT. Encoded protein: CASRGQFSGELFF.

V and J are TRBV4-3 and TRBJ1-6; 7 bases match TRBD1. The CDR3 consists of 14 residues. Germline lookup yields CDR1 LGHNA and CDR2 YSLEER. Unmatched junction bases numbered 2, after V lost 0 bases and J lost 9 bases. CDR3 amino acids: CASSQEGGFSPLHF. The CDR3 bases are TGCGCCAGCAGCCAAGAAGGGGGCTTTTCACCCCTCCACTTT.

The J gene is TRBJ1-1, the V gene TRBV6-6; a possible D gene is TRBD1 (6 bases). This CDR3 is built from 12 residues. Trimming shortened V by 0 bases and J by 10 bases, and 9 bases separated the two germline ends. Germline V gene sequence: CDR1 MNHNY, CDR2 SVGAGI (reference sequence). This CDR3 is CASSYSGHGAFF. As DNA, the CDR3 is TGTGCCAGCAGTTACTCGGGACACGGAGCTTTCTTT.

The chain employs TRBV9 and TRBJ2-3; TRBD2 matches 9 bases. The CDR3 runs to 16 residues. Germline CDR1 reads SGDLS; CDR2 reads YYNGEE. V dropped 3 bases and J dropped 5; count of bases not matched to a gene: 10. The chain's CDR3 is CASSDLSGGPGDTQYF. For the CDR3, the DNA is TGTGCCAGCAGCGACTTAAGCGGGGGGCCCGGAGATACGCAGTATTTT.

This sequence joins TRBV4-1 and TRBJ2-1, with 10 nucleotides matching TRBD2. Germline V CDR1 and CDR2: MGHRA, YSYEKL. J gave up 3 bases and V 1 base, and 6 bases lay outside the gene matches. The CDR3 sequence is 17 residues long. CDR3 DNA sequence: TGCGCCAGCAGCCAAGCCCGGACTAGCGGCTTCTACAATGAGCAGTTCTTC. This codes for CASSQARTSGFYNEQFF.

The rearrangement joins TRBV9 to TRBJ2-2; possibly TRBD2 for D (6 bases). This CDR3 spans 15 amino acids. CDR1 and CDR2 from the germline V gene are SGDLS and YYNGEE. With 3 bases removed from V and 3 bases from J, the gap between germline ends came to 12 bases. In nucleotides, the CDR3 is TGTGCCAGCAGCGGCGGGACGGGCTACACCGGGGAGCTGTTTTTT. This gives the protein CASSGGTGYTGELFF.

As concerns this clone: Germline is not matched at one junction end, which may reflect a read error. The rearrangement links TRBV30 to TRBJ2-7; 7 nucleotides match TRBD1. Germline loops: CDR1 GTSNPN, CDR2 SVGIG (reference sequence). The CDR3 loop spans 12 amino acids. The CDR3 protein is CAFRDRPYGQYF. CDR3 nucleotide sequence: TGTGCCTTTAGGGACAGACCCTACGGGCAGTACTTC.

CDR3 sequence (DNA): TGTGCCAGCAGCTTGGGGAGCAAGCCCCAGCATTTT. It codes for CASSLGSKPQHF. The chain combines TRBV7-9 with TRBJ1-5, with D hard to call. The CDR3 is 12 residues long. V was trimmed by 3 bases and J by 8 bases, leaving 8 bases between them. Looked up from germline, CDR1 is SEHNR and CDR2 is FQNEAQ (reference sequence).

The chain carries TRBV28 and TRBJ1-1, with TRBD1 matching 12 bases. CDR1 MDHEN and CDR2 SYDVKM come from the germline V gene. J lost 3 bases, V lost 7 bases, and 6 bases had no gene match. The CDR3 is 15 amino acids. The CDR3: CASIGTGGWHTEAFF. In DNA, the CDR3 is TGTGCCAGCATTGGGACAGGGGGCTGGCACACTGAAGCTTTCTTT.

V gene TRBV5-4 combines with J gene TRBJ2-1; 8 nucleotides line up with TRBD1. CDR1 is SGHNT, CDR2 YYREEE, per germline (reference sequence). J lost 6 bases, V lost 4 bases, and 9 bases had no gene match. This CDR3 is 15 amino acids long. Here the CDR3 DNA reads TGTGCCAGCAGCCTCTCCGGGACAGGATTCAATGAGCAGTTCTTC. Translation: CASSLSGTGFNEQFF.

This clone was counted once. This specimen includes other DNA sequences encoding the same CDR3. This chain connects TRBV2 to TRBJ2-7; 7 bases fit TRBD1. The V gene end was trimmed by 2 bases and the J gene end by 3 bases; junction bases not matched to a gene: 7. The CDR3 is 15 amino acids. Germline loops: CDR1 SNHLY, CDR2 FYNNEI. CDR3 nucleotide sequence: TGTGCCAGCAGTGAACGGACAGGCAGAAGCTACGAGCAGTACTTC. This sequence encodes CASSERTGRSYEQYF.

The chain uses TRBV7-2 and TRBJ2-7; D uncertain. In germline, CDR1 is SGHTA, CDR2 FQGNSA. Trimming left V 2 bases short and J 3 bases short, with 2 bases between. CDR3 size: 11 residues. CDR3 DNA: TGTGCCAGCAGCTTACGCTACGAGCAGTACTTC. This encodes CASSLRYEQYF.

The chain uses TRBV6-1 and TRBJ1-1; D possibly corresponds to TRBD1 (5 bases). This CDR3 has 14 residues. Trimming stripped 0 bases from V and 5 bases from J, with 10 bases between. Germline lookup yields CDR1 MNHNS and CDR2 SASEGT. DNA of the CDR3: TGTGCCAGCAGTGAAGCCCGCGGGGGGACTGAAGCTTTCTTT. This codes for CASSEARGGTEAFF.

This clone was detected only a few times. The genes are TRBV4-1 and TRBJ1-1, with TRBD1 matching 8 bases. The trim removed 2 bases at V and 1 base at J, leaving 3 bases unmatched. The CDR3 has 15 amino acids. The V gene's germline CDR1 is MGHRA and CDR2 YSYEKL. This CDR3 is CASSQSGTGNTEAFF. The CDR3, as DNA: TGCGCCAGCAGCCAATCCGGGACAGGGAACACTGAAGCTTTCTTT.

This clone was recorded once. V gene TRBV29-1 combines with J gene TRBJ2-2, with D unresolved. This CDR3 region has 14 residues. Deletions cut 4 bases from V and 0 bases from J, with 9 bases between. Per the germline V gene, CDR1 is SQVTM and CDR2 is ANQGSEA. The CDR3 loop reads CSVGGTSNTGELFF. The CDR3 bases are TGCAGCGTTGGAGGCACCTCGAACACCGGGGAGCTGTTTTTT.

V usage is TRBV5-1 and J usage is TRBJ2-1; 8 bases align to TRBD2. CDR1 SGHRS and CDR2 YFSETQ come from the germline V gene. This CDR3 contains 17 residues. J was trimmed by 6 bases and V by 4 bases; bases with no gene match: 15. As DNA, the CDR3 is TGCGCCAGCAGCCCTATTGCGGGAGGAGCTGTGGGCAATGAGCAGTTCTTC. This codes for CASSPIAGGAVGNEQFF.

The chain links TRBV18 to TRBJ2-7; weak D call: TRBD2 (5 bases). The CDR3 covers 13 residues. Germline CDR1 is KGHSH and CDR2 is LQKENI. The germline V and J ends were trimmed by 5 bases and 6 bases, with 14 bases remaining between them. The CDR3 sequence is CASSAILASEQYF. For the CDR3, the DNA is TGTGCCAGCTCAGCTATTCTAGCCTCCGAGCAGTACTTC.

A few counts support this clone. The genes are TRBV5-6 and TRBJ2-7, with 10 bases identical to TRBD1. Germline CDR1 SGHDT, CDR2 YYEEEE. This CDR3 comprises 14 residues. The J segment lost 5 bases and the V segment lost 7 bases, leaving 9 bases of the junction unmatched. CDR3 amino acids: CASAPGQGLNEQYF. The CDR3 coding sequence is TGTGCCAGCGCGCCGGGACAGGGGTTAAACGAGCAGTACTTC.